This T cell receptor (beta chain) appears in the sequencing data of a study of cytomegalovirus exposure and HLA in healthy donors. Whole-study findings and limits: Across donors, presence/absence analyses took sequencing depth to be roughly uniform. For TCR beta chains, V- and J-gene trimming was later linked to a missense DCLRE1C variant. Several of the most significant clusters were apparently associated with common viral pathogens in a later analysis.

In the PCR, 60 Vbeta and 13 Jbeta primers were used. Measured with immunoSEQ multiplex PCR; TCRdb has only the in-frame clones, and not every one. In the table there are over 100,000 clones, about 80% of which are singletons. For this clone: Its cognate antigen is unknown.

V was shortened by 2 bases and J by 8 bases, with 15 bases between the two germline ends. This CDR3 has 14 amino acids. In germline, CDR1 is MNHEY, CDR2 SMNVEV (reference sequence). The chain recombines TRBV27 with TRBJ1-2, with D possibly being TRBD1 (5 bases). The specimen was PBMCs. The receptor was derived from a man aged 30 to 39 in good health and CMV-seronegative. Here the CDR3 DNA reads TGTGCCAGCAGTTTAAGCAGGGCCCTAGGAGGCTACACCTTC. Protein sequence: CASSLSRALGGYTF.